This TCR beta chain is from a study of shared clonotypes between healthy human individuals. CD45RO-negative CD8 cells positively selected for CCR7 made up the naive population, which excluded terminally differentiated effector memory CD45RA+ cells. Study-level results: In this cohort, only blood was sampled, and tissue repertoires likely differ. Sharing across a few donors was seen in around 5% of naive CD4 clonotypes.

Remarks on this clone: Its matching antigen is unknown.

Between the trimmed V and J ends, which lost 6 bases and 2 bases, there was a span of 11 bases. Germline V gene lookup returns CDR1 MNHEY and CDR2 SMNVEV (reference sequence). The CDR3 runs to 13 residues. Original handling: In the immunoSEQ data, sequences were junction-only and lacked quality scores, so filtering differed. Method: immunoSEQ multiplex PCR; TCRdb's copy keeps in-frame clones and lacks some. V, J and clone size reflect that table, while D and trimming were determined from the DNA. The profile covers 2 million or so clones, with over 85% appearing a single time and about 1.1% taken by the ten largest.

The chain has TRBV27 and TRBJ2-7, with TRBD1 as a possible D gene (5 bases). The receptor's source is a man aged 18-30 years in good health. Sequencing input: naive CD8+ T cells sorted from blood. Here the CDR3 reads CASSVGVTYEQYF. The CDR3 DNA is TGTGCCAGCAGCGTAGGGGTAACCTACGAGCAGTACTTC.